Below, 30 T cell receptor beta chains from the same sample are listed, as sequenced in a study of graft-versus-host responses after intestinal transplantation. TCRdb's copy holds only in-frame clones and misses some; the assay was immunoSEQ multiplex PCR. This table holds approximately 3,800 clones, around 70% found once. Intraepithelial and lamina propria lymphocytes were isolated from graft specimens. Specimen: ileum tissue, collected 950 to 1,200 days after intestinal transplantation. Receptors were obtained from a human patient who received an intestinal transplant, so some T cells may come from the graft donor.

The chain uses TRBV7-6 and TRBJ2-7, with D tentatively TRBD2 (6 bases). CDR3 size: 14 residues. The ends were cut back, 6 bases at V and 3 bases at J, with 15 bases in the middle. The germline CDR1 and CDR2 sequences are SGHVS and FNYEAQ. The DNA for the CDR3 is TGTGCCAGCAGTTTACTTTCGGGGGACTACGAGCAGTACTTC. As protein: CASSLLSGDYEQYF.

CDR3 sequence: CASGPEGSNYGYTF. The DNA of the CDR3 is TGTGCCAGTGGCCCTGAGGGATCTAACTATGGCTACACCTTC. The chain couples TRBV6-1 to TRBJ1-2; D call uncertain. V was shortened by 9 bases and J by 0 bases, with 14 bases between the two germline ends. CDR1 MNHNS and CDR2 SASEGT come from the germline V gene. The CDR3 contains 14 residues.

V is TRBV6-1 and J is TRBJ2-1; D gene unclear. The CDR3 has 16 amino acids. CDR1 MNHNS and CDR2 SASEGT come from the germline V gene. Trimming left V 2 bases short and J 3 bases short, with 14 bases between. The CDR3 DNA follows: TGTGCCAGCAGTGAAAGTCAAGGGTTGGGCTACAATGAGCAGTTCTTC. The encoded protein is CASSESQGLGYNEQFF.

The CDR3 spells CASSQTPGQGNYEQYF. DNA of the CDR3: TGTGCCAGCAGCCAAACCCCGGGACAGGGGAACTACGAGCAGTACTTC. The chain uses TRBV4-2 and TRBJ2-7; 10 nucleotides agree with TRBD1. The J segment lost 3 bases and the V segment lost 2 bases, leaving 7 bases of the junction unmatched. CDR3 length: 16 residues. Germline CDR1 LGHNA, CDR2 YNFKEQ.

This chain connects TRBV19 to TRBJ2-7; unclear D gene. The germline CDR1 and CDR2 sequences are LNHDA and SQIVND (reference sequence). The CDR3 has 15 residues. V was shortened by 1 base and J by 2 bases, with 12 bases between the two germline ends. The CDR3, as DNA: TGTGCCAGTAGTATAGCGGCAGAGCAGACCTACGAGCAGTACTTC. Its protein product is CASSIAAEQTYEQYF.

About this clone: Other DNA sequences within the sample encode an identical CDR3. The J gene is TRBJ2-1, the V gene TRBV5-4, with D perhaps matching TRBD2 (5 bases). The CDR3 consists of 15 residues. Trimming took 4 bases from V and 0 from J, leaving 11 bases between them. Germline assignment: CDR1 SGHNT and CDR2 YYREEE (reference sequence). CDR3 DNA: TGTGCCAGCAGCCCTAGCCAGAGCTCCTACAATGAGCAGTTCTTC. It codes for CASSPSQSSYNEQFF.

This chain links TRBV7-2 with TRBJ1-6; D not certain. The V end was cut by 2 bases, the J end by 2 bases, with 4 bases between. The CDR3 has 14 residues. Germline V gene lookup returns CDR1 SGHTA and CDR2 FQGNSA. CDR3 region: CASSLRAYNSPLHF. The CDR3 nucleotides are TGTGCCAGCAGCTTACGGGCCTATAATTCACCCCTCCACTTT.

The V call is TRBV11-2, the J call TRBJ1-1; D ambiguous. Between the trimmed V and J ends, which lost 5 bases and 4 bases, there was a span of 11 bases. This CDR3 has 13 residues. In germline, CDR1 is SGHAT, CDR2 FQNNGV. The CDR3 coding sequence is TGTGCCAGCAGCCCTATGATCGGCACTGAAGCTTTCTTT. As protein: CASSPMIGTEAFF. Drawing the rest from reference TRBV11-2 and TRBJ1-1, the complete variable domain is EAGVAQSPRYKIIEKRQSVAFWCNPISGHATLYWYQQILGQGPKLLIQFQNNGVVDDSQLPKDRFSAERLKGVDSTLKIQPAKLEDSAVYLCASSPMIGTEAFFGQGTRLTVV.

The chain has TRBV7-3 and TRBJ2-1, with 9 bases identical to TRBD2. CDR3 size: 19 residues. The trim removed 1 base at V and 5 bases at J, leaving 15 bases unmatched. The V gene's germline CDR1 is SGHTA and CDR2 FQGTGA. This CDR3 is CASSLIWCVREGRDNEQFF. In nucleotides, the CDR3 is TGTGCCAGCAGCTTAATTTGGTGTGTGCGGGAGGGCAGGGACAATGAGCAGTTCTTC.

The count of this clone is one. Here the CDR3 reads CASSQAPNQPQHF. CDR3 nucleotide sequence: TGTGCCAGCAGCCAAGCACCCAATCAGCCCCAGCATTTT. The chain joins TRBV14 to TRBJ1-5; no clear D gene. Trimming removed 1 base at V and 3 bases at J, with 4 bases between. Germline CDR1 reads SGHDN; CDR2 reads FVKESK. There are 13 residues in the CDR3.

The count of this clone is one. The V and J genes are TRBV2 and TRBJ1-2, with D tentatively TRBD1 (5 bases). Germline V lookup: CDR1 SNHLY, CDR2 FYNNEI. Trimming took off 6 bases at V and 4 bases at J, with 24 bases between the two ends. The CDR3 spans 17 residues. Here the CDR3 DNA reads TGTGCCAGCAGGGCCCCGTCAGGGACGGCCAATTCCTATGGCTACACCTTC. This translates into CASRAPSGTANSYGYTF.

The chain employs TRBV27 and TRBJ2-5, with 10 bases matching TRBD2. The CDR3 spans 15 residues. V gave up 5 bases and J gave up 5 bases; unmatched junction bases: 8. Germline V CDR1 and CDR2: MNHEY, SMNVEV (reference sequence). The CDR3 nucleotides read TGTGCCAGCAGTCCGGTGACTAGCGGGCGGGAGACCCAGTACTTC. Its translation is CASSPVTSGRETQYF.

The genes are TRBV7-8 and TRBJ2-3, with 9 bases lining up with TRBD2. The CDR3 spans 14 residues. J lost 1 base, V lost 5 bases, and 1 base had no gene match. Per germline, CDR1 SGHVS and CDR2 FQNEAQ. CDR3 DNA: TGTGCCAGCAGCCCTAGCGGGGGCACAGATACGCAGTATTTT. It codes for CASSPSGGTDTQYF.

V gene TRBV2 combines with J gene TRBJ1-1, with TRBD1 identical over 7 bases. Germline V gene lookup returns CDR1 SNHLY and CDR2 FYNNEI. V dropped 3 bases and J dropped 8; count of bases not matched to a gene: 3. The CDR3 is made up of 12 amino acids. The CDR3 protein is CASSDLTGEAFF. The DNA of the CDR3 is TGTGCCAGCAGTGACCTGACAGGGGAAGCTTTCTTT.

This clone showed up just a few times. V and J are TRBV11-2 and TRBJ1-6; D possibly corresponds to TRBD1 (5 bases). The V gene's germline CDR1 is SGHAT and CDR2 FQNNGV. This CDR3 is built from 13 residues. V was cut by 3 bases and J by 8 bases, with 8 bases left in between. CDR3 DNA sequence: TGTGCCAGCAGCTTTATGGGGGATTCACCCCTCCACTTT. This translates into CASSFMGDSPLHF.

CDR3: CASSFYRGRADTQYF. In nucleotides, the CDR3 is TGTGCCAGCAGCTTCTACAGGGGGCGGGCAGATACGCAGTATTTT. This chain uses TRBV5-4 with TRBJ2-3; 9 bases agree with TRBD1. The CDR3 length is 15 residues. CDR1 and CDR2 from the germline V gene are SGHNT and YYREEE (reference sequence). V lost 2 bases, J lost 4 bases, and 5 bases stayed unmatched. Looking up the rest from reference TRBV5-4 and TRBJ2-3 gives the full variable domain: ETGVTQSPTHLIKTRGQQVTLRCSSQSGHNTVSWYQQALGQGPQFIFQYYREEENGRGNFPPRFSGLQFPNYSSELNVNALELDDSALYLCASSFYRGRADTQYFGPGTRLTVL.

This clone was seen a few times. This chain links TRBV21-1 with TRBJ1-2; the table gives TRBD1 as D, unverified against the DNA. TRBV21-1 is marked as a pseudogene. The CDR3 covers 17 residues. The CDR3 DNA follows: TGTGCCAGCAGCAAGTTGGGACAGGGGGGACCTATCTCTGGCTACACCTTC. This codes for CASSKLGQGGPISGYTF.

The genes are TRBV28 and TRBJ2-2; no firm D call. CDR3 length: 11 amino acids. Germline assignment: CDR1 MDHEN and CDR2 SYDVKM. Trimming took off 5 bases at V and 5 bases at J, with 3 bases between the two ends. CDR3 sequence: CASSLTGELFF. The CDR3 nucleotides read TGTGCCAGCAGTCTGACCGGGGAGCTGTTTTTT.

This chain joins TRBV7-8 and TRBJ1-6; D call uncertain. V shed 1 base and J shed 7 bases, with 11 bases lying between them. Per the germline V gene, CDR1 is SGHVS and CDR2 is FQNEAQ. The CDR3 runs 15 residues. CDR3 bases: TGTGCCAGCAGCTTAGATTCGTCTTTCAATTCACCCCTCCACTTT. This encodes CASSLDSSFNSPLHF.

The chain carries TRBV27 and TRBJ1-5; no reliable D call. The ends were cut back, 5 bases at V and 1 base at J, with 6 bases in the middle. Germline CDR1 MNHEY, CDR2 SMNVEV (reference sequence). The CDR3 extends over 13 amino acids. The CDR3: CASSLESNQPQHF. The CDR3 bases are TGTGCCAGCAGTCTGGAAAGCAATCAGCCCCAGCATTTT.

This clone was seen only a few times. The chain has TRBV5-1 and TRBJ2-1; unclear D gene. V was clipped by 0 bases and J by 0 bases, with 10 bases between them. CDR3 length: 16 amino acids. Per germline, CDR1 SGHRS and CDR2 YFSETQ. The CDR3 reads CASSLAGSSSYNEQFF. The CDR3 region has the DNA TGCGCCAGCAGCTTGGCCGGGTCGAGCTCCTACAATGAGCAGTTCTTC. Using reference TRBV5-1 and TRBJ2-1 for the parts outside the CDR3, the full variable domain is KAGVTQTPRYLIKTRGQQVTLSCSPISGHRSVSWYQQTPGQGLQFLFEYFSETQRNKGNFPGRFSGRQFSNSRSEMNVSTLELGDSALYLCASSLAGSSSYNEQFFGPGTRLTVL.

This chain's CDR3 is CATREGGTDTQYF. The CDR3 DNA reads TGTGCCACCCGGGAGGGGGGCACAGATACGCAGTATTTT. The V gene is TRBV2, the J gene TRBJ2-3, with 8 bases matching TRBD2. CDR1 SNHLY and CDR2 FYNNEI come from the germline V gene. CDR3 length: 13 residues. V lost 10 bases to trimming and J lost 1 base; unmatched junction nucleotides: 4.

The chain uses TRBV6-1 and TRBJ1-2, with a possible D match to TRBD1 (5 bases). The CDR3 extends over 15 amino acids. Trimming cost V 2 bases and J 8 bases, with 18 bases left between them. Germline loops: CDR1 MNHNS, CDR2 SASEGT. CDR3 region: CASSEMAQGGMGYTF. The CDR3 DNA follows: TGTGCCAGCAGTGAAATGGCTCAGGGTGGTATGGGCTACACCTTC.

This chain links TRBV7-8 with TRBJ2-7; D is perhaps TRBD2 (5 bases). Germline-derived CDR1 and CDR2 are SGHVS and FQNEAQ. This CDR3 is 14 amino acids long. V shed 1 base and J shed 3 bases, with 10 bases lying between them. The CDR3 DNA sequence: TGTGCCAGCAGCTTAGGAGGCGCGGGCTACGAGCAGTACTTC. Translated: CASSLGGAGYEQYF.

The chain couples TRBV6-1 to TRBJ2-2; D could derive from TRBD1 or TRBD2 (6 bases each). V lost 1 base and J 3 bases, leaving 12 bases between the germline ends. In germline, CDR1 is MNHNS, CDR2 SASEGT. The CDR3 covers 16 residues. CDR3 protein: CASSEGGARDTGELFF. The DNA of the CDR3 is TGTGCCAGCAGTGAAGGGGGGGCAAGAGACACCGGGGAGCTGTTTTTT.

As regards this clone: The sample holds other DNA sequences that translate to the same CDR3. The chain links TRBV5-1 to TRBJ2-7; 12 bases agree with TRBD2. V was pared by 3 bases and J by 0 bases, with 7 bases of the junction left unmatched. Germline V gives CDR1 SGHRS, CDR2 YFSETQ. The CDR3 covers 17 residues. The CDR3: CASSSGLAGPSSYEQYF. The CDR3 DNA sequence: TGCGCCAGCAGCTCCGGACTAGCGGGACCTAGCTCCTACGAGCAGTACTTC.

The gene calls are TRBV7-8 and TRBJ2-3; D remains ambiguous. The germline V gene has CDR1 SGHVS and CDR2 FQNEAQ. V dropped 2 bases and J dropped 6 bases, with 15 bases sitting between them. The CDR3 spans 15 residues. CDR3 sequence: CASSLRQPRSDTQYF. The CDR3 coding sequence is TGTGCCAGCAGCTTAAGGCAACCTAGGTCCGATACGCAGTATTTT.

This chain connects TRBV4-1 to TRBJ2-2, with no clear D. V was shortened by 0 bases and J by 7 bases, with 9 bases between the two germline ends. There are 14 residues in the CDR3. The germline CDR1 and CDR2 sequences are MGHRA and YSYEKL. The CDR3 protein is CASSQDLDGGELFF. As DNA, the CDR3 is TGCGCCAGCAGCCAAGATCTTGATGGCGGGGAGCTGTTTTTT.

This clone appeared a few times. The chain employs TRBV27 and TRBJ2-7; weak D call: TRBD1 (6 bases). CDR3 size: 13 residues. V was cut by 4 bases and J by 6 bases, with 13 bases left in between. Germline V lookup: CDR1 MNHEY, CDR2 SMNVEV (reference sequence). DNA of the CDR3: TGTGCCAGCAGTTATCAGGGGCGCGGCGAGCAGTACTTC. Its translation is CASSYQGRGEQYF.

As DNA, the CDR3 is TGTGCCAGCAGCACCAGCATTACCTACTACAATGAGCAGTTCTTC. Protein: CASSTSITYYNEQFF. This rearrangement joins TRBV27 to TRBJ2-1; no firm D call. Germline CDR1 reads MNHEY; CDR2 reads SMNVEV (reference sequence). V gave up 6 bases and J gave up 3 bases, with 15 bases separating them. CDR3 length equals 15 residues.